The source of this TCR beta chain is a study of chemoradiotherapy in HPV16-positive cancers. Points from the study as a whole: HPV-responsive T-cell expansion during chemoradiotherapy was linked to improved recurrence-free survival in HPV16-positive patients. Candidate HPV-specific clones and E7-related TCR motifs grew in tumor during treatment. Only a couple of HPV16-positive patients supplied the functional HPV-specificity definition.

Repertoires were sampled repeatedly during chemoradiotherapy. The protocol was immunoSEQ multiplex PCR, while the TCRdb copy is restricted to in-frame clones and leaves out a portion. The sample comprises 8,200 or so clones, 88% of which are singletons, and 3% to 4% rests with the top ten. This clone was detected once. Its antigen is unidentified. With 4 bases removed from V and 7 bases from J, the gap between germline ends came to 8 bases. In germline, CDR1 is SNHLY, CDR2 FYNNEI. This CDR3 is built from 13 residues. Sequencing used tumor tissue, obtained from a patient who underwent chemoradiotherapy. The chain carries TRBV2 and TRBJ1-6; D remains unclear. The source is a human donor with HPV-associated anogenital cancer. CDR3 sequence: CASSGADNSPLHF. The CDR3 nucleotides are TGTGCCAGCAGTGGTGCCGACAATTCACCCCTCCACTTT.